This T cell receptor beta chain appears in the sequencing data of a study of T cell clones after liver transplantation (dated by TCRdb to about 2019). With respect to the entire study: Samples were obtained from ITN030ST, a randomized trial in which withdrawal of immunosuppression was attempted within 2 years of liver transplantation. Third party-reactive TCRbeta sequences from pre-transplant MLRs were also identified as an antigen-independent comparator for donor-reactive sequences. Blood samples were collected pre-transplant, then pre-randomization ahead of withdrawal, and finally post-randomization once withdrawal had either been completed or failed. After a pre-transplant mixed lymphocyte reaction, TCRbeta sequencing was used to pinpoint donor-reactive T cell clones, which were subsequently tracked in post-transplant blood. The subjects received no induction therapy and were kept on standard immunosuppression until randomization at 12-24 months post-transplant. Of the 8 liver transplant recipients making up the studied cohort, 3 were classified as tolerant and 5 as non-tolerant. Three of the eight recipients were HCV-positive; the others were transplanted for non-autoimmune, non-viral indications. To count as tolerant, a recipient had to stay completely off immunosuppression for at least one year without liver enzymes climbing beyond twice the upper limit of normal. The investigation overall reported the following: In two subjects, low numbers of available donor cells limited the measurable donor-reactive repertoire. Because no allograft tissue specimens were available, donor-reactive T cells may have migrated into the graft instead of being deleted. In 5 of 8 subjects, regardless of tolerance or HCV status, circulating donor-reactive CD4 TCRbeta sequences dropped significantly post-transplant. Once repertoire turnover was taken into account, donor-reactive detection showed a significant reduction for CD4 in 7 of 8 subjects and for CD8 in 8 of 8. The decline in donor-reactive sequences exceeded the decline in third party-reactive sequences, suggesting partial antigen-specific deletion that was unrelated to withdrawal success. Because of small, heterogeneous patient numbers and non-standardized post-transplant time points, the conclusions were only preliminary.

This clone has only a few counts. Its antigen is currently not known. Base qualities are not at hand, and no much larger clone is one base apart. Thawed unstimulated PBMCs were stained for CD3, CD4 and CD8 and FACS-sorted into CD3+CD4+ and CD3+CD8+ populations. Each of the 8 studied subjects was randomized to immunosuppression withdrawal. The Qiagen DNeasy Blood and Tissue Kit was used to isolate genomic DNA. V is shortened by 2 bases, J by 3 bases, and the region joining them spans 19 bases. The CDR3 covers 17 residues, taking in both the cysteine and the phenylalanine. The read is trimmed to its CDR3 DNA, 51 bases read in frame from base 1. According to the germline V gene (reference sequence), CDR1 reads MNHEY and CDR2 reads SMNVEV. Using immunoSEQ, frozen genomic DNA was subjected to high-throughput TCRbeta CDR3 sequencing, a process that included PCR amplification, mapping, bias correction and internal controls. As for the authors' bioinformatics: Productive rearrangements were retained, and unique TCRbeta sequences were defined by the CDR3 nucleotide sequence together with the V and J gene. A sequence counted as donor-reactive only if the sequence showed at least 5-fold expansion in CFSE-low cells compared with unstimulated pre-transplant cells and had a frequency of at least 0.01%. Minimum frequency thresholds were set for each subject based on the unstimulated sample with the lowest template count, ensuring at least 90% detection power. Jensen-Shannon divergence between the top 1000 TCRbeta sequences post- versus pre-transplant served as the measure of repertoire turnover. Two-sided Fisher's exact tests were used to test for changes in the detection of donor-reactive sequences. TCRdb retrieved this table from immuneACCESS and kept in-frame rearrangements only. Not all clones are present; in checked studies, unresolved V genes account for under half, and no reason is known for the remainder. That table furnishes V, J and clone size, whereas the DNA furnished D and trimming. The sample profile shows roughly 55,000 clones; about 67% of them were found once. The ten biggest clones cover less than 10% of the sample.

The sequence came from a human patient who received a liver transplant. Where a transplant has occurred, the graft donor may have supplied some of the T cells. This chain is built from TRBV27 and TRBJ1-1, and TRBD1 may be the D gene, going by 5 matching bases. Source: CD4+ T cells from blood, taken around 4.5 years after liver transplant. The CDR3 region reads CASSLGYQGGKDTEAFF. The DNA is as follows: TGTGCCAGCAGTTTAGGTTATCAGGGCGGAAAGGACACTGAAGCTTTCTTT.